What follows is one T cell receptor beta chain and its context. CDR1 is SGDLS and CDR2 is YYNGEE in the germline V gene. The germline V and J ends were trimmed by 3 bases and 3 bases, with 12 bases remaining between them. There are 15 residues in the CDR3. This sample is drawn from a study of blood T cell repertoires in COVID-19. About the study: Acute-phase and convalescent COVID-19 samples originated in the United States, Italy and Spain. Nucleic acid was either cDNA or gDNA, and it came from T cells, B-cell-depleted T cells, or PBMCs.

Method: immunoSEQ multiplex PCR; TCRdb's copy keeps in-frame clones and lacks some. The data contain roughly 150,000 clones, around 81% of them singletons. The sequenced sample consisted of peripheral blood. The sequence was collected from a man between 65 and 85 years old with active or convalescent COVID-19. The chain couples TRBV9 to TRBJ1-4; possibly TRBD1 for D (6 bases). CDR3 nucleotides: TGTGCCAGCAGCGAACACAGGGATCCTAATGAAAAACTGTTTTTT. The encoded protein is CASSEHRDPNEKLFF. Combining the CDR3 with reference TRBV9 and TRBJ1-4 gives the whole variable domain DSGVTQTPKHLITATGQRVTLRCSPRSGDLSVYWYQQSLDQGLQFLIQYYNGEERAKGNILERFSAQQFPDLHSELNLSSLELGDSALYFCASSEHRDPNEKLFFGSGTQLSVL.